Listed here are 10 T cell receptor beta chains from one sample, sequenced in a study of CD8 T cells in ankylosing spondylitis. Study-wide results and limits: Ankylosing spondylitis blood appeared to be characterized by a TCR beta motif of eight highly homologous variants.

Antigens of these TCRs are unknown. TCRdb itself ran the 5' RACE reads through MiXCR, one entry per CDR3 protein. The sample carries 700,000 to 850,000 distinct CDR3 sequences, approximately 12% recorded once. Source material: blood, either unsorted or a sorted T cell fraction (not recorded which). Receptors were obtained from a male donor with ankylosing spondylitis.

The chain recombines TRBV11-3 with TRBJ2-1, with 9 bases matching TRBD2. Germline-derived CDR1 and CDR2 are SGHNT and YENEEA. The CDR3 contains 17 residues. V was pared by 5 bases and J by 7 bases, with 15 bases of the junction left unmatched. Written as DNA, the CDR3 is TGTGCCAGCAGCGGAGGGGCCGCGGGGGGGACCAGTAATGAGCAGTTCTTC. Encoded protein: CASSGGAAGGTSNEQFF.

The V call is TRBV5-1, the J call TRBJ2-7; D gene ambiguous. V was cut by 4 bases and J by 1 base, with 15 bases left in between. This CDR3 is built from 15 residues. Germline V lookup: CDR1 SGHRS, CDR2 YFSETQ. The CDR3 region is CASSHGSVPSYEQYF. CDR3 nucleotide sequence: TGCGCCAGCAGCCATGGATCGGTCCCGTCCTACGAGCAGTACTTC. Drawing the rest from reference TRBV5-1 and TRBJ2-7, the complete variable domain is KAGVTQTPRYLIKTRGQQVTLSCSPISGHRSVSWYQQTPGQGLQFLFEYFSETQRNKGNFPGRFSGRQFSNSRSEMNVSTLELGDSALYLCASSHGSVPSYEQYFGPGTRLTVT.

This clonotype was seen only a few times. This rearrangement joins TRBV20-1 to TRBJ1-2; D may be TRBD1 (5 bases). The V end lost 6 bases, the J end lost 3 bases, and 8 bases lay between the germline ends. Germline V lookup: CDR1 DFQATT, CDR2 SNEGSKA (reference sequence). The CDR3 spans 11 residues. The CDR3 protein is CSAGHHYGYTF. The CDR3 coding sequence is TGCAGTGCCGGACACCACTATGGCTACACCTTC.

This clonotype was picked up a small number of times. The chain combines TRBV4-3 with TRBJ2-1; D is unresolved. The CDR3 has 13 amino acids. Trimming took off 1 base at V and 5 bases at J, with 6 bases between the two ends. Per germline, CDR1 LGHNA and CDR2 YSLEER. CDR3 residues: CASSQVHHNEQFF. CDR3 nucleotides: TGCGCCAGCAGCCAAGTTCACCACAATGAGCAGTTCTTC.

This clonotype was observed a few times. This chain links TRBV5-1 with TRBJ2-7; 7 bases align to TRBD2. Trimming removed 2 bases from V and 2 bases from J; junction bases left unmatched: 10. From germline, CDR1 is SGHRS and CDR2 YFSETQ. The CDR3 extends over 16 amino acids. The CDR3: CASSFGASGETYEQYF. CDR3 sequence (DNA): TGCGCCAGCAGCTTCGGGGCTAGCGGAGAAACCTACGAGCAGTACTTC.

V gene TRBV6-2 or TRBV6-3 combines with J gene TRBJ1-1, with 10 bases fitting TRBD1. This CDR3 is built from 15 residues. Germline assignment: CDR1 MNHEY and CDR2 SVGEGT. With V trimmed by 4 bases and J by 5 bases, 7 bases remained unmatched. The CDR3 is CASSCPDRGDTEAFF. CDR3 nucleotides: TGTGCCAGCAGTTGCCCGGACAGGGGGGATACTGAAGCTTTCTTT.

This clonotype has more than one count but fewer than ten. The rearrangement uses TRBV20-1 and TRBJ1-5; D remains ambiguous. V was pared by 6 bases and J by 2 bases, with 20 bases between. The CDR3 is 16 amino acids. CDR1 and CDR2 from the germline V gene are DFQATT and SNEGSKA (reference sequence). As DNA, the CDR3 is TGCAGTGCGCGATGGGCGGGTGGAGGCGGCAATCAGCCCCAGCATTTT. Translated: CSARWAGGGGNQPQHF.

A few counts support this clonotype. A read error may account for a junction end that differs from germline. The V call is TRBV20-1, the J call TRBJ2-1, with 10 nucleotides matching TRBD2. This CDR3 spans 11 amino acids. Per the germline V gene, CDR1 is DFQATT and CDR2 is SNEGSKA (reference sequence). CDR3 protein: CSASVTSGWSF. The CDR3 DNA follows: TGCAGTGCTAGCGTGACTAGCGGGTGGTCCTTC.

The sample holds many counts of this clonotype. This sequence joins TRBV7-9 and TRBJ1-1, with D possibly being TRBD1 (6 bases). CDR3 length: 14 residues. Looked up from germline, CDR1 is SEHNR and CDR2 is FQNEAQ (reference sequence). Trimming stripped 5 bases from V and 1 base from J, with 11 bases between. The CDR3: CASSRLDRNTEAFF. The CDR3 region has the DNA TGTGCCAGCAGCCGACTGGACAGGAACACTGAAGCTTTCTTT.

Here the CDR3 DNA reads TGCAGTGCTAGCGTTGGAGAGGGTACCCAGTACTTC. It yields the protein CSASVGEGTQYF. V gene TRBV20-1 combines with J gene TRBJ2-5; D might be TRBD2 (5 bases). Trimming stripped 3 bases from V and 8 bases from J, with 13 bases between. The V gene's germline CDR1 is DFQATT and CDR2 SNEGSKA (reference sequence). The CDR3 totals 12 residues.